What follows are 26 T cell receptor beta chains derived from one specimen sequenced in a study of CD8 T cells in Susac syndrome. Random hexamers served to reverse transcribe roughly 0.45 to 1 ug RNA. MiXCR, applied by TCRdb to the immunoSEQ multiplex PCR reads, yields one record per CDR3 protein. The table has 80,000 or so distinct CDR3 sequences, roughly 95% seen once; the top ten hold approximately 0.49%. The sample comprised CD8+ T cells from PBMCs. These receptors were obtained from a human donor with Susac syndrome.

This sequence joins TRBV27 and TRBJ2-3; a weak D match, TRBD1 (6 bases). The V end was cut by 6 bases, the J end by 2 bases, with 9 bases between. The CDR3 covers 13 residues. CDR1 and CDR2 from the germline V gene are MNHEY and SMNVEV (reference sequence). For the CDR3, the DNA is TGTGCCAGCAGAGGACAGTACACAGATACGCAGTATTTT. Encoded protein: CASRGQYTDTQYF.

This sequence joins TRBV3-1 and TRBJ1-3, with a possible D match to TRBD1 (5 bases). Trimming pared 5 bases from V and 2 bases from J, leaving 10 bases between. CDR1 is LGHDT and CDR2 is YNNKEL in the germline V gene (reference sequence). CDR3 length: 14 amino acids. The CDR3 DNA sequence: TGTGCCAGCAGCGAGGCAGGGACTGGAAACACCATATATTTT. Its protein product is CASSEAGTGNTIYF.

The chain has TRBV13 and TRBJ2-3; D might be TRBD2 (7 bases). From germline, CDR1 is PRHDT and CDR2 FYEKMQ (reference sequence). This CDR3 is 15 amino acids long. V lost 8 bases and J lost 4, with 19 bases in between. The CDR3 DNA reads TGTGCCAGCGATCGGGGGGCGGGAAAGGCAGATACGCAGTATTTT. It translates to CASDRGAGKADTQYF.

As for this clonotype: One junction end disagrees with the germline gene, perhaps due to a read error. The gene calls are TRBV27 and TRBJ2-1; TRBD2 matches at 10 bases. The CDR3 is 14 residues long. Germline V gives CDR1 MNHEY, CDR2 SMNVEV (reference sequence). The CDR3 loop is CASRTSGSFNEQFF. Here the CDR3 DNA reads TGTGCCAGCAGGACTAGCGGGTCCTTCAATGAGCAGTTCTTC.

The chain employs TRBV11-2 and TRBJ2-1; 10 bases map to TRBD2. CDR1 SGHAT and CDR2 FQNNGV come from the germline V gene. V shed 8 bases and J 4 bases; nucleotides not matched to a gene: 5. This CDR3 region has 14 residues. For the CDR3, the DNA is TGTGCCAGCCGACCTAGCGGGGGTTACAATGAGCAGTTCTTC. Translating it yields CASRPSGGYNEQFF. The full variable domain, its missing parts supplied by reference TRBV11-2 and TRBJ2-1, is EAGVAQSPRYKIIEKRQSVAFWCNPISGHATLYWYQQILGQGPKLLIQFQNNGVVDDSQLPKDRFSAERLKGVDSTLKIQPAKLEDSAVYLCASRPSGGYNEQFFGPGTRLTVL.

The chain uses TRBV24-1 and TRBJ2-7; 7 positions agree with TRBD1. The junction had 8 bases not matched to a gene; V was cut back by 6 bases and J by 4 bases. There are 14 residues in the CDR3. Germline V gene data show CDR1 as KGHDR and CDR2 as SFDVKD. CDR3 sequence reads: CATSSRQGAYEQYF. The CDR3 coding sequence is TGTGCCACCAGTTCGCGACAGGGCGCATACGAGCAGTACTTC.

This clonotype appeared a single time. The V gene is TRBV9, the J gene TRBJ2-3; 14 bases line up with TRBD2. Germline V gives CDR1 SGDLS, CDR2 YYNGEE. CDR3 length: 22 amino acids. V was pared by 4 bases and J by 4 bases, with 23 bases of the junction left unmatched. The CDR3 DNA is TGTGCCAGCAGCTCCGCACGGGGGGGGACTAGCGGGGGTACCTACCCGGCAGATACGCAGTATTTT. It codes for CASSSARGGTSGGTYPADTQYF.

This sequence joins TRBV5-6 and TRBJ1-6; D is uncertain. Trimming removed 2 bases at V and 7 bases at J, with 10 bases between. The CDR3 consists of 14 residues. CDR1 is SGHDT, CDR2 YYEEEE, per germline. CDR3: CASSFDTINSPLHF. CDR3 in DNA: TGTGCCAGCAGCTTCGACACAATCAATTCACCCCTCCACTTT.

The chain's CDR3 is CASSRQGLGNQPQHF. The DNA for the CDR3 is TGTGCCAGCAGCCGACAGGGGCTGGGCAATCAGCCCCAGCATTTT. The chain recombines TRBV9 with TRBJ1-5; 8 bases map to TRBD1. With V trimmed by 4 bases and J by 2 bases, 5 bases remained unmatched. This CDR3 region has 15 residues. Germline assignment: CDR1 SGDLS and CDR2 YYNGEE.

The chain uses TRBV9 and TRBJ2-1; no firm D call. The CDR3 extends over 12 amino acids. Germline assignment: CDR1 SGDLS and CDR2 YYNGEE. V was clipped by 4 bases and J by 8 bases, with 10 bases between them. CDR3 bases: TGTGCCAGCAGCCCCCGATGGGATGAGCAGTTCTTC. Its protein product is CASSPRWDEQFF.

The chain joins TRBV20-1 to TRBJ1-1; D is possibly TRBD1 (5 bases). Germline V lookup: CDR1 DFQATT, CDR2 SNEGSKA (reference sequence). The CDR3 totals 15 residues. Trimming removed 1 base at V and 3 bases at J, with 15 bases between. The CDR3 region is CSARGGLQGYTEAFF. The CDR3 bases are TGCAGTGCTAGAGGAGGGCTGCAGGGCTACACTGAAGCTTTCTTT.

V is TRBV9 and J is TRBJ1-1; 7 bases fit TRBD1. Germline lookup yields CDR1 SGDLS and CDR2 YYNGEE. J lost 0 bases, V lost 3 bases, and 5 bases had no gene match. The CDR3 loop spans 15 amino acids. Written as DNA, the CDR3 is TGTGCCAGCAGCGCCCAAGGGACAGTGAACACTGAAGCTTTCTTT. Translated, it gives CASSAQGTVNTEAFF.

This clonotype was recorded only once. V is TRBV7-8 and J is TRBJ2-7, with D perhaps matching TRBD2 (6 bases). The germline V gene encodes CDR1 SGHVS and CDR2 FQNEAQ. V lost 5 bases, J lost 11 bases, and 19 bases lay in between. The length of the CDR3 is 13 residues. CDR3 coding DNA: TGTGCCAGCAGCGGCCGGGACCCGGGAGCGGAGTACTTC. Protein sequence: CASSGRDPGAEYF.

A single count supports this clonotype. This chain joins TRBV24-1 and TRBJ2-6; TRBD1 agrees at 9 bases. Germline CDR1 is KGHDR and CDR2 is SFDVKD. The CDR3 runs 16 residues. The V and J ends lost 8 bases and 0 bases, in that order; junction bases with no gene match: 4. CDR3 sequence reads: CATMGQGDSGANVLTF. The CDR3 region has the DNA TGTGCCACCATGGGACAGGGCGACTCTGGGGCCAACGTCCTGACTTTC.

The gene calls are TRBV5-6 and TRBJ1-4, with D hard to call. Germline CDR1 and CDR2: SGHDT and YYEEEE. The ends were cut back, 5 bases at V and 5 bases at J, with 7 bases in the middle. The CDR3 spans 12 residues. The CDR3 sequence is CASSYRNEKLFF. The CDR3 region has the DNA TGTGCCAGCAGTTACCGGAATGAAAAACTGTTTTTT.

The V gene is TRBV3-1, the J gene TRBJ2-7, with 7 bases identical to TRBD1. The length of the CDR3 is 14 residues. The ends lost 4 bases at V and 3 bases at J; junction bases unmatched: 6. Looked up from germline, CDR1 is LGHDT and CDR2 is YNNKEL (reference sequence). CDR3 in DNA: TGTGCCAGCAGCCGGGGGACAGTTGTCTACGAGCAGTACTTC. Protein sequence: CASSRGTVVYEQYF.

The chain joins TRBV4-1 to TRBJ1-5; possible D gene TRBD1, 5 bases. V lost 0 bases and J 7 bases, leaving 13 bases between the germline ends. CDR1 and CDR2 from the germline V gene are MGHRA and YSYEKL. CDR3 size: 15 residues. The DNA for the CDR3 is TGCGCCAGCAGCCAAGATCCCGCAGGGAAGCAGCCCCAGCATTTT. Protein product: CASSQDPAGKQPQHF.

The rearrangement links TRBV5-1 to TRBJ1-1, with TRBD1 as a possible D gene (5 bases). The length of the CDR3 is 12 residues. V was shortened by 4 bases and J by 3 bases, with 7 bases between the two germline ends. Germline-derived CDR1 and CDR2 are SGHRS and YFSETQ. CDR3 in DNA: TGCGCCAGCAGCCGGGGGGACACTGAAGCTTTCTTT. It codes for CASSRGDTEAFF.

V is TRBV7-9 and J is TRBJ2-1; D uncertain. Germline loops: CDR1 SEHNR, CDR2 FQNEAQ (reference sequence). V dropped 3 bases and J dropped 5 bases, with 8 bases sitting between them. The CDR3 extends over 13 amino acids. The CDR3 DNA is TGTGCCAGCAGCTTTGACACTCACAATGAGCAGTTCTTC. Encoded protein: CASSFDTHNEQFF.

The rearrangement links TRBV7-9 to TRBJ2-1; TRBD1 matches 8 bases. Germline values: CDR1 SEHNR, CDR2 FQNEAQ (reference sequence). V was clipped by 5 bases and J by 2 bases; unmatched bases: 8. This CDR3 spans 16 amino acids. CDR3 sequence (DNA): TGTGCCAGCAGCACAAAACAGGGGGTCCCCTACAATGAGCAGTTCTTC. It yields the protein CASSTKQGVPYNEQFF.

The chain uses TRBV20-1 and TRBJ2-1, with D possibly TRBD2 on 6 matching bases. The CDR3 loop spans 16 amino acids. The germline gives CDR1 DFQATT, CDR2 SNEGSKA (reference sequence). The V end lost 6 bases, the J end lost 0 bases, and 18 bases lay between the germline ends. The CDR3 DNA reads as TGCAGTGCAGCCCTTAGCGGCCTCAGCTCCTACAATGAGCAGTTCTTC. It encodes CSAALSGLSSYNEQFF.

The sample holds one count of this clonotype. The V and J genes are TRBV11-2 and TRBJ2-3, with TRBD1 matching over 9 bases. The CDR3 covers 17 residues. After removal of 4 bases from V and 7 bases from J, the junction contained 15 bases not matched to a gene. Germline-derived CDR1 and CDR2 are SGHAT and FQNNGV. CDR3 loop: CASSSAIGTGHVYTQYF. The CDR3, as DNA: TGTGCCAGCAGCTCCGCGATCGGGACAGGGCATGTTTATACGCAGTATTTT.

The CDR3 loop reads CASTGGGEQYF. The CDR3 coding sequence is TGCGCCAGCACCGGTGGGGGCGAGCAGTACTTC. V gene TRBV5-1 combines with J gene TRBJ2-7, with D perhaps given as TRBD1 or TRBD2 (5 bases each). The V end lost 6 bases, the J end lost 6 bases, and 10 bases lay between the germline ends. The CDR3 contains 11 residues. CDR1 and CDR2 (germline): SGHRS, YFSETQ.

The chain couples TRBV11-2 to TRBJ2-5; a weak D match, TRBD1 (6 bases). CDR1 and CDR2 from the germline V gene are SGHAT and FQNNGV. Trimming removed 4 bases from V and 5 bases from J, with 14 bases in between. This CDR3 has 14 amino acids. The CDR3 loop reads CASSWAGAAETQYF. CDR3 coding DNA: TGTGCCAGCAGCTGGGCAGGGGCTGCGGAGACCCAGTACTTC.

The genes are TRBV12-5 and TRBJ2-2; TRBD2 is a possible D gene (5 bases). CDR1 is LGHNT, CDR2 FRNRAP, per germline. This CDR3 has 13 residues. CDR3 loop: CAYEPGSTGELFF. CDR3 sequence (DNA): TGTGCATACGAACCGGGGAGCACCGGGGAGCTGTTTTTT.

The chain recombines TRBV6-2 or TRBV6-3 with TRBJ2-5, with D perhaps assigned TRBD1 or TRBD2 (5 bases each). Germline assignment: CDR1 MNHEY and CDR2 SVGEGT. V was clipped by 5 bases and J by 0 bases, with 13 bases between them. This CDR3 spans 15 amino acids. In nucleotides, the CDR3 is TGTGCCAGCAGTGACCCGGGACGCTACCAAGAGACCCAGTACTTC. It translates to CASSDPGRYQETQYF.